The rows below give T cell receptor beta chains drawn from one sample of a study of T cell responses to AZD1222 COVID-19 vaccine. Sequenced by immunoSEQ multiplex PCR; TCRdb stores in-frame clones only, minus some. Among around 88,000 clones listed, about 86% were seen once. The starting material was peripheral blood, obtained on day 0 of AZD1222 vaccination. All receptors derive from an adult in good health. Each CDR3 is given with its conserved first and last residue. D genes are given only for firm matches. Where a row states a size, it is once, few, many or the class of an expanded clone; other rows omit it.

TRBJ1-1 . . TRBV7-9 TGTGCCAGCAGCCCCCGGGTCTCGAACACTGAAGCTTTCTTT CASSPRVSNTEAFF
TRBJ1-6 . . TRBV6-5 TGTGCCAGCAGTTACATCAGGGGCGATTCACCCCTCCACTTT CASSYIRGDSPLHF
TRBJ2-1 . once TRBV27 TGTGCCAGCAGTTCCCTTGGAGGGGGAAAGCCTGAGCAGTTCTTC CASSSLGGGKPEQFF
TRBJ1-5 TRBD1 . TRBV3-1/TRBV3-2 TGTGCCAGCAGCCAAGACGGGGTGGGACAGGGGCTTAGGAAGCCCCAGCATTTT CASSQDGVGQGLRKPQHF
TRBJ1-3 . . TRBV6-2/TRBV6-3 TGTGCCAGCAGCTCATCTCGGACTGGAAACACCATATATTTT CASSSSRTGNTIYF
TRBJ2-1 . . TRBV5-1 TGCGCCAGCAGCTTGGGGGCGCTAGCGAAGACCTACAATGAGCAGTTCTTC CASSLGALAKTYNEQFF
TRBJ1-4 TRBD1 . TRBV28 TGTGCCAGCAGTTTAGGGGGGGCAGGGGGTGGAGAAAAACTGTTTTTT CASSLGGAGGGEKLFF
TRBJ2-7 . . TRBV7-8 TGTGCCAGCAGCCCACGTTTATCCGAGCAGTACTTC CASSPRLSEQYF
TRBJ2-7 . . TRBV29-1 TGCAGCGTTGGCGGGGACAGAGAAAGGGAGCAGTACTTC CSVGGDREREQYF
TRBJ1-1 . . TRBV6-5 TGTGCCAGCAGTTACTCGTTGCAAGCCACTGAAGCTTTCTTT CASSYSLQATEAFF
TRBJ2-3 . . TRBV27 TGTGCCAGCAGTTTAATCCCGGGAGAGGCGCAGTATTTT CASSLIPGEAQYF
TRBJ1-4 . . TRBV19 TGTGCCAGTTCGAAGGCGGCCGAAAAACTGTTTTTT CASSKAAEKLFF
TRBJ1-2 TRBD1 . TRBV6-5 TGTGCCAGCAGTTACCTACAGGGGGCAGCTGGCTACACCTTC CASSYLQGAAGYTF
TRBJ1-1 . . TRBV6-5 TGTGCCAGCACGGGTCCCATGAACACTGAAGCTTTCTTT CASTGPMNTEAFF
TRBJ2-7 . . TRBV28 TGTGCCAGCAACCCGTGGGGAGGAGGGGGGAGCTCCTACGAGCAGTACTTC CASNPWGGGGSSYEQYF
TRBJ1-5 . . TRBV7-9 TGTGCCAGCAGCTCCTTAGATCAGCCCCAGCATTTT CASSSLDQPQHF
TRBJ1-2 . . TRBV5-1 TGCGCCAGCAGCTTGGCCCCGGGGGCGAACTATGGCTACACCTTC CASSLAPGANYGYTF
TRBJ2-7 . . TRBV28 TGTGCCAGCAGTGGTGGCGGGTACTCCTCCTACGAGCAGTACTTC CASSGGGYSSYEQYF
TRBJ1-1 . . TRBV5-5 TGTGCCAGCAGTTTGTGGAGCAGAGAAGCTTTCTTT CASSLWSREAFF
TRBJ2-7 TRBD1 . TRBV5-6 TGTGCCAGCAGCATGGGACAGGGGGTGGATTCCTACGAGCAGTACTTC CASSMGQGVDSYEQYF
TRBJ2-1 . . TRBV6-4 TGTGCCAGCAGTGAGTCGGGGGGCGGTTTGGATGAGCAGTTCTTC CASSESGGGLDEQFF
TRBJ1-1 . . TRBV18 TGTGCCAGCTCACCAGGGACGGTGAACACTGAAGCTTTCTTT CASSPGTVNTEAFF
TRBJ2-7 TRBD1 . TRBV27 TGTGCCAGCAGTTTATCAGGGGGCAGGGGGTTGATATACGAGCAGTACTTC CASSLSGGRGLIYEQYF
TRBJ2-3 . . TRBV24-1 TGTGCCACCAGTGATGGGGGACTGAACCCAGATACGCAGTATTTT CATSDGGLNPDTQYF
TRBJ1-5 TRBD1 . TRBV30 TGTGCCTGGAGCCGACAGGGAACGGGTCAGCCCCAGCATTTT CAWSRQGTGQPQHF
TRBJ2-2 . . TRBV3-1/TRBV3-2 TGTGCCAGCAGCCAAGAAAGCAGCAGGGGGAACACCGGGGAGCTGTTTTTT CASSQESSRGNTGELFF
TRBJ1-1 . . TRBV28 TGTGCCAGCAGTTTAAATCCCGGGAGGGGCACTGAAGCTTTCTTT CASSLNPGRGTEAFF
TRBJ1-1 . . TRBV7-3 TGTGCCAGCAGCGACTCCGGGACGGTAATTAACACTGAAGCTTTCTTT CASSDSGTVINTEAFF
TRBJ2-3 . . TRBV10-2 TGCGCCAGCACGTGGGGCCAGAGCACAGATACGCAGTATTTT CASTWGQSTDTQYF
TRBJ1-3 . . TRBV6-6 TGTGCCAGCAACGAGCCAGGGGATGGAAACACCATATATTTT CASNEPGDGNTIYF
TRBJ2-7 . . TRBV28 TGTGCCAGCAGTTTAAGGGGGGTGCAGTACTTC CASSLRGVQYF
TRBJ2-7 . . TRBV19 TGTGCCAGTAGTGATCTGGGCAAGACCTACGAGCAGTACTTC CASSDLGKTYEQYF
TRBJ1-1 TRBD1 . TRBV6-1 TGTGCCAGCAGTGAGCACCGAGGACAGGGTCAACGTGAAGCTTTCTTT CASSEHRGQGQREAFF
TRBJ2-1 TRBD1 . TRBV11-1 TGTGCCAGCAGCCTGGCCGGGACAGGGTCAGGCAATGAGCAGTTCTTC CASSLAGTGSGNEQFF
TRBJ2-3 . . TRBV7-2 TGTGCCAGCAGCTTAGCGTTGGGCCCATTTACAGATACGCAGTATTTT CASSLALGPFTDTQYF
TRBJ2-1 TRBD1 . TRBV10-3 TGTGCCACACGGGCGGGACAGGGTAACAATGAGCAGTTCTTC CATRAGQGNNEQFF
TRBJ1-1 TRBD1 . TRBV7-9 TGTGCCAGCAGCTTGTTGACAGGGACGGGAACTGAAGCTTTCTTT CASSLLTGTGTEAFF
TRBJ1-1 TRBD1 . TRBV5-6 TGTGCCAGCAGTCCGGGACAGCTCACTGAAGCTTTCTTT CASSPGQLTEAFF
TRBJ1-3 . . TRBV6-1 TGTGCCAGCAGTGAAGGGTGGGTCGGAAACACCATATATTTT CASSEGWVGNTIYF
TRBJ2-7 TRBD1 . TRBV11-2 TGTGCCAGCAGCCCTGCACAGGGGATCTACGAGCAGTACTTC CASSPAQGIYEQYF